The rows below give T cell receptor beta chains drawn from one sample of a study of blood T cell repertoires in COVID-19. Some clones are missing from TCRdb's copy, which holds only in-frame ones; the method was immunoSEQ multiplex PCR. The sample includes some 200,000 clones, over 60% of them seen just once. Material for sequencing was peripheral blood. These receptors all come from a woman in her sixties or seventies with acute or convalescent COVID-19. The CDR3 runs from the conserved cysteine through the conserved F or W. D genes are given only for firm matches. For some rows the clone size is stated as once, few or many, or as a class when expanded; others skip it.

-,TRBV5-1,TRBJ2-7,-,CASSGGGRATYEQYF,TGCGCCAGCAGCGGTGGCGGTCGCGCCACATACGAGCAGTACTTC
-,TRBV27,TRBJ2-5,TRBD2,CASSLVSGGQETQYF,TGTGCCAGCAGTTTAGTAAGCGGGGGGCAGGAGACCCAGTACTTC
-,TRBV10-3,TRBJ2-7,TRBD2,CAIGGESNTYEQYF,TGTGCCATCGGGGGGGAGTCTAACACCTACGAGCAGTACTTC
-,TRBV7-8,TRBJ1-3,-,CASSHSGNTIYF,TGTGCCAGCAGCCATAGCGGGAACACCATATATTTT
-,TRBV7-3,TRBJ2-7,-,CASSPRGTSGYEQYF,TGTGCCAGCAGCCCGAGGGGGACAAGTGGCTACGAGCAGTACTTC
-,TRBV24-1,TRBJ2-5,-,CATSDLHRPQDPKETQYF,TGTGCCACCAGTGATTTGCACAGGCCGCAGGACCCAAAAGAGACCCAGTACTTC
-,TRBV4-1,TRBJ2-5,-,CASSQEWLASETQYF,TGCGCCAGCAGCCAAGAATGGCTAGCGTCAGAGACCCAGTACTTC
-,TRBV27,TRBJ2-7,-,CASSSMDRPKPYEQYF,TGTGCCAGCAGTTCTATGGACAGACCGAAGCCCTACGAGCAGTACTTC
-,TRBV11-2,TRBJ2-7,TRBD2,CASSLVRGAYEQYF,TGTGCCAGCAGCTTAGTGCGGGGGGCCTACGAGCAGTACTTC
-,TRBV12-3/TRBV12-4,TRBJ1-2,-,CASTRDRTYGYTF,TGTGCCAGCACCAGAGACAGAACGTATGGCTACACCTTC
-,TRBV3-1/TRBV3-2,TRBJ1-1,TRBD1,CASTQGQGKGENTEAFF,TGTGCCAGCACCCAGGGACAGGGGAAAGGAGAGAACACTGAAGCTTTCTTT
-,TRBV4-2,TRBJ2-5,-,CASSQPTSQETQYF,TGTGCCAGCAGCCAACCGACTAGCCAAGAGACCCAGTACTTC
few,TRBV4-2,TRBJ2-3,TRBD2,CASSQGLAGATDTQYF,TGTGCCAGCAGCCAAGGACTAGCGGGGGCCACAGATACGCAGTATTTT
-,TRBV13,TRBJ1-5,-,CASSLGRQPQHF,TGTGCCAGCAGCTTAGGGCGTCAGCCCCAGCATTTT
-,TRBV7-3,TRBJ2-3,TRBD2,CASSLRLAGSTDTQYF,TGTGCCAGCAGCCTCCGACTAGCAGGGAGCACAGATACGCAGTATTTT
once,TRBV2,TRBJ2-7,-,CASSDPGGGSSYEQYF,TGTGCCAGCAGTGATCCCGGAGGGGGCTCTTCCTACGAGCAGTACTTC
-,TRBV3-1/TRBV3-2,TRBJ2-3,TRBD2,CASSHLGLAGADTQYF,TGTGCCAGCAGCCACCTCGGACTAGCGGGTGCAGATACGCAGTATTTT
-,TRBV19,TRBJ2-6,TRBD2,CASSSSAGVSISGANVLTF,TGTGCCAGTAGTTCATCCGCGGGGGTCTCTATCTCTGGGGCCAACGTCCTGACTTTC
once,TRBV7-9,TRBJ2-7,-,CASQEGYEQYF,TGTGCCAGCCAGGAGGGGTACGAGCAGTACTTC
-,TRBV11-2,TRBJ2-3,TRBD2,CASSGGTRGTDTQYF,TGTGCCAGCAGCGGAGGGACTAGGGGCACCGATACGCAGTATTTT
-,TRBV10-1,TRBJ2-2,-,CASSENRNTGELFF,TGCGCCAGCAGTGAGAACAGGAACACCGGGGAGCTGTTTTTT
-,TRBV9,TRBJ1-2,-,CASSPARQRDGYTF,TGTGCCAGCAGCCCCGCGCGACAGAGAGATGGCTACACCTTC
-,TRBV9,TRBJ1-4,-,CASSGSGNYNEKLFF,TGTGCCAGCAGCGGATCAGGGAACTATAATGAAAAACTGTTTTTT
many,TRBV6-6,TRBJ1-1,-,CASSYSGGTEAFF,TGTGCCAGCAGTTACTCGGGGGGCACTGAAGCTTTCTTT
-,TRBV3-1/TRBV3-2,TRBJ1-1,TRBD1,CASSLLDREGGAFF,TGTGCCAGCAGCCTCCTGGACAGGGAGGGGGGAGCTTTCTTT
-,TRBV9,TRBJ2-7,TRBD2,CASSVGLAYTYEQYF,TGTGCCAGCAGCGTAGGACTAGCGTACACCTACGAGCAGTACTTC
once,TRBV5-1,TRBJ2-5,-,CASSSTTVQETQYF,TGCGCCAGCAGCTCCACGACAGTTCAAGAGACCCAGTACTTC
-,TRBV6-6,TRBJ1-5,TRBD1,CASSTAGGRYQPQHF,TGTGCCAGCAGTACCGCAGGGGGTAGATATCAGCCCCAGCATTTT
-,TRBV3-1/TRBV3-2,TRBJ1-6,TRBD1,CASSPRTGDSPLHF,TGTGCCAGCAGCCCTCGGACAGGGGATTCACCCCTCCACTTT
-,TRBV10-1,TRBJ2-1,TRBD1,CASSRTGVADEQFF,TGCGCCAGCAGTAGGACAGGGGTGGCGGATGAGCAGTTCTTC
-,TRBV3-1/TRBV3-2,TRBJ2-7,TRBD2,CASSSTQLAVEYF,TGTGCCAGCAGCTCGACCCAGCTAGCGGTTGAGTACTTC
-,TRBV30,TRBJ1-6,-,CAWNYRGYNSPLHF,TGTGCCTGGAATTACCGGGGCTATAATTCACCCCTCCACTTT
-,TRBV27,TRBJ2-4,-,CANPNVGFSENIQYF,TGTGCCAACCCAAATGTAGGGTTTAGCGAAAACATTCAGTACTTC
-,TRBV2,TRBJ1-1,-,CASSAWGGRADTEAFF,TGTGCCAGCAGTGCCTGGGGGGGGAGGGCGGACACTGAAGCTTTCTTT
-,TRBV11-3,TRBJ2-2,TRBD2,CASSPLAGGLGTNTGELFF,TGTGCCAGCAGCCCTCTAGCGGGGGGGCTCGGGACGAACACCGGGGAGCTGTTTTTT
-,TRBV19,TRBJ2-7,-,CASSIDHSIVAYEQYF,TGTGCCAGTAGTATAGATCACTCAATCGTCGCCTACGAGCAGTACTTC
-,TRBV3-1/TRBV3-2,TRBJ1-2,TRBD1,CASSQEGGQGPRGYTF,TGTGCCAGCAGCCAAGAGGGCGGACAGGGACCTCGCGGCTACACCTTC
-,TRBV7-9,TRBJ1-1,TRBD1,CASTIAGDRLNTEAFF,TGTGCCAGCACCATAGCCGGGGACAGGCTGAACACTGAAGCTTTCTTT
-,TRBV7-2,TRBJ2-5,TRBD2,CASSLASGGAKTQYF,TGTGCCAGCAGCTTAGCGAGCGGGGGGGCAAAGACCCAGTACTTC
many,TRBV7-2,TRBJ1-2,TRBD1,CASSDPGQGTYGYTF,TGTGCCAGCAGCGACCCGGGACAGGGAACATATGGCTACACCTTC